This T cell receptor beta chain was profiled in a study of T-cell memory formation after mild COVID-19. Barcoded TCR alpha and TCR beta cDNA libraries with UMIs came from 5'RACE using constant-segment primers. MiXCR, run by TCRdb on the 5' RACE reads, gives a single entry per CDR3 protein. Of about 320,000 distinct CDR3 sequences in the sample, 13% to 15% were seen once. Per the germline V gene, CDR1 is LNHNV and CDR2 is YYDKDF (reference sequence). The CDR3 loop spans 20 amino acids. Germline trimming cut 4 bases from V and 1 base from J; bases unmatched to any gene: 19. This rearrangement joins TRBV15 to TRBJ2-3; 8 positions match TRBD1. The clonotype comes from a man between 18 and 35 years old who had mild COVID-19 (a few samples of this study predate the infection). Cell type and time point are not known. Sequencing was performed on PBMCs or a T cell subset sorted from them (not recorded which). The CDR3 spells CATSMTLGDRTVLGTDTQYF. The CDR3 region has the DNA TGTGCCACCAGCATGACACTTGGGGACAGGACAGTTTTGGGCACAGATACGCAGTATTTT.